This T cell receptor beta chain came from a study of T cell responses to AZD1222 COVID-19 vaccine. Points from the study as a whole: Researchers took repertoire samples only after the peak T cell response had come.

CDR1 and CDR2 from the germline V gene are SGHVS and FQNEAQ. The CDR3 is 12 amino acids. Trimming removed 4 bases from V and 5 bases from J, with 8 bases in between. To note about this clone: Antigen unknown.

The repertoire was sequenced with immunoSEQ multiplex PCR; TCRdb's copy has only in-frame clones and lacks some. The data show fewer than 120,000 clones, about 87% seen once. V usage is TRBV7-8 and J usage is TRBJ1-2; tentatively, D is TRBD1 (5 bases). Sample: peripheral blood, taken on day 0 of AZD1222 vaccination. The clonotype originates from an adult in good health. CDR3 residues: CASSSQEYGYTF. The CDR3 coding sequence is TGTGCCAGCAGCTCACAGGAGTATGGCTACACCTTC.